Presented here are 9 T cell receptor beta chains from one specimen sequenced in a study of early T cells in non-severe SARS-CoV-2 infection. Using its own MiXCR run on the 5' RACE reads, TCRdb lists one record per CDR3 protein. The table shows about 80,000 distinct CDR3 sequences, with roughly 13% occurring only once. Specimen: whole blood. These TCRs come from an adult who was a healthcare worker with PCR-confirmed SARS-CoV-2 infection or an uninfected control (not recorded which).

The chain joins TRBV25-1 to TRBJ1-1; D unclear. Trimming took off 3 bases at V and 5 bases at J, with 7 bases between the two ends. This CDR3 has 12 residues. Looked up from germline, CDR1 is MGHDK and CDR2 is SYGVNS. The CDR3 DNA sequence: TGTGCCAGCAGTGAGCGGGAAACTGAAGCTTTCTTT. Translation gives CASSERETEAFF.

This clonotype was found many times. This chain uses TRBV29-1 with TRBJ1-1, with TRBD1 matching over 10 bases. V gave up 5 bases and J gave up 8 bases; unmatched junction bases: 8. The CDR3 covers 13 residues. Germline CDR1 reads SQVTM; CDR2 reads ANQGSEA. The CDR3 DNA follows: TGCAGCGTTAGTCCCGGGACAGGGGCCGAAGCTTTCTTT. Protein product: CSVSPGTGAEAFF. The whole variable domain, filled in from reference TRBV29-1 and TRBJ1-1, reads SAVISQKPSRDICQRGTSLTIQCQVDSQVTMMFWYRQQPGQSLTLIATANQGSEATYESGFVIDKFPISRPNLTFSTLTVSNMSPEDSSIYLCSVSPGTGAEAFFGQGTRLTVV.

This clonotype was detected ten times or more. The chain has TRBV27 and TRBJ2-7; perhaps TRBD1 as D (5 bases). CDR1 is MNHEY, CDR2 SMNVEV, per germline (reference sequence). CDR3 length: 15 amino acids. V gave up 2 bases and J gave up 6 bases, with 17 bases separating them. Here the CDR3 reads CASSLGALPVSEQYF. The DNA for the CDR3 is TGTGCCAGCAGTTTAGGGGCACTCCCGGTCTCCGAGCAGTACTTC.

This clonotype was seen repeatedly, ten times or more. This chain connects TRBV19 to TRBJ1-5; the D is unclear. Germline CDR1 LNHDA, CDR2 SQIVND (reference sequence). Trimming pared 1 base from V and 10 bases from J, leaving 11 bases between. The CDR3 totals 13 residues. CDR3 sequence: CASSIASLTPQHF. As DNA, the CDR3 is TGTGCCAGTAGTATAGCATCCCTTACCCCCCAGCATTTT.

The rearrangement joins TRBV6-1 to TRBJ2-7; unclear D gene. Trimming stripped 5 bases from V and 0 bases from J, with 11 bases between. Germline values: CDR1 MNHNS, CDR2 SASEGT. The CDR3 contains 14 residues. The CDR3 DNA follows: TGTGCCAGCAGTTCCCGGGCCAACTCCTACGAGCAGTACTTC. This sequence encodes CASSSRANSYEQYF.

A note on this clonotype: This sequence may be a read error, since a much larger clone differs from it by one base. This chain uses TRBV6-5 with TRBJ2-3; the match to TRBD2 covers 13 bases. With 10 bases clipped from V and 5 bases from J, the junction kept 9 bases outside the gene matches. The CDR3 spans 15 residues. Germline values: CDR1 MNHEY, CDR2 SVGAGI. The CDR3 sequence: CATAQLAGGKDTQYF. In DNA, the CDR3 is TGTGCCACCGCCCAACTAGCGGGAGGGAAAGATACGCAGTATTTT.

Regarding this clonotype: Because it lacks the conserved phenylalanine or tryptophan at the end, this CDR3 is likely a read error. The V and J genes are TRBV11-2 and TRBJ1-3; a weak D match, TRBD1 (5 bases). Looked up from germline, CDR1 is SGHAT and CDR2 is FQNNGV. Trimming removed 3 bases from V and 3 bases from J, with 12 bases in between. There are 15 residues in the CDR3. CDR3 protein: CASSFKGAFGNTIYL. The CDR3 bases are TGTGCCAGCAGCTTCAAAGGGGCTTTTGGAAACACCATATATTTG.

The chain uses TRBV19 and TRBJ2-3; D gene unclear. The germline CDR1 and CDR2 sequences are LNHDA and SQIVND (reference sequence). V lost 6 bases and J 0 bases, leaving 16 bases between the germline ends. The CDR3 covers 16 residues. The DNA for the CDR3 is TGTGCCAGTAGCCCTGGGTGGGGTTCTAGCACAGATACGCAGTATTTT. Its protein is CASSPGWGSSTDTQYF.

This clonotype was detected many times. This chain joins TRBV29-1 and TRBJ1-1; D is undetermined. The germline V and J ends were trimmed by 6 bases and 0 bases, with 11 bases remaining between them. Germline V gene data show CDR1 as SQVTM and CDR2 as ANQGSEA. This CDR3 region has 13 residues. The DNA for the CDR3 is TGCAGCGTCTTCACATCCATGAACACTGAAGCTTTCTTT. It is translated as CSVFTSMNTEAFF.